This T cell receptor (beta chain) was profiled in a study of cytomegalovirus exposure and HLA in healthy donors. Whole-study findings and limits: Trimming of TCR beta V- and J-genes showed a link, identified in a later analysis, to a missense DCLRE1C variant.

The V and J ends lost 5 bases and 9 bases respectively, with 14 bases between them. In germline, CDR1 is SEHNR, CDR2 FQNEAQ (reference sequence). This CDR3 is 14 amino acids long. PCR involved 60 Vbeta and 13 Jbeta primers. This table comes from immunoSEQ multiplex PCR, and its TCRdb copy is limited to in-frame clones, with some not included. The sample lists over 150,000 clones, about 63% occurring once. A note on this clone: No antigen is known for it.

The sample consisted of PBMCs. The sequence was collected from a woman in her 40s in good health and CMV-seropositive. The chain has TRBV7-9 and TRBJ1-6; D call uncertain. The CDR3 region has the DNA TGTGCCAGCAGCCCCCCCCGTACAACTTCACCCCTCCACTTT. Translated: CASSPPRTTSPLHF. The full variable domain, with the rest looked up from reference TRBV7-9 and TRBJ1-6, is DTGVSQNPRHKITKRGQNVTFRCDPISEHNRLYWYRQTLGQGPEFLTYFQNEAQLEKSRLLSDRFSAERPKGSFSTLEIQRTEQGDSAMYLCASSPPRTTSPLHFGNGTRLTVT.